This passage covers 14 T cell receptor beta chains from one sample sequenced in a study of cytomegalovirus exposure and HLA in healthy donors. Vbeta (60) and Jbeta (13) primers were used in the PCR. Profiled with immunoSEQ multiplex PCR; TCRdb holds only in-frame clones, not every one. This sample has 85,000 to 120,000 clones; around 71% occur once, and the top ten carry about 0.8%. The material sequenced was PBMCs. Receptors were obtained from a boy between 10 and 17 years old in good health and CMV-seronegative.

This clone was seen a few times. The V and J genes are TRBV6-6 and TRBJ2-6; D perhaps matches TRBD1 (5 bases). Germline values: CDR1 MNHNY, CDR2 SVGAGI (reference sequence). V gave up 5 bases and J gave up 0 bases, with 11 bases separating them. The CDR3 sequence is 16 residues long. The CDR3 sequence: CASSPQGISGANVLTF. CDR3 coding DNA: TGTGCCAGCAGTCCGCAGGGAATCTCTGGGGCCAACGTCCTGACTTTC.

This clone was picked up a small number of times. V gene TRBV28 combines with J gene TRBJ2-5, with 7 nucleotides matching TRBD2. Germline V gene lookup returns CDR1 MDHEN and CDR2 SYDVKM. V lost 5 bases to trimming and J lost 5 bases; unmatched junction nucleotides: 11. The CDR3 is 15 amino acids. The CDR3 DNA sequence: TGTGCCAGCAGTGGCGCGGGAGTGAGGTTGGAGACCCAGTACTTC. Encoded protein: CASSGAGVRLETQYF.

The rearrangement uses TRBV18 and TRBJ2-1; 8 nucleotides line up with TRBD2. CDR1 is KGHSH, CDR2 LQKENI, per germline. V was clipped by 4 bases and J by 7 bases; unmatched bases: 3. CDR3 length equals 13 residues. The CDR3, as DNA: TGTGCCAGCTCACTCGGGACTAGTAATGAGCAGTTCTTC. Translation: CASSLGTSNEQFF.

In the case of this clone: One junction end does not reproduce the germline sequence, and a read error may be involved. This same CDR3 is encoded by further DNA sequences in the sample. This rearrangement joins TRBV6-5 to TRBJ2-7; possibly TRBD2 for D (5 bases). The CDR3 covers 15 residues. Looked up from germline, CDR1 is MNHEY and CDR2 is SVGAGI. DNA for the CDR3: TGTGCCAGCAGTTACTCGGAGGCCGTCTCCTACGAGCAATACTTC. Its protein is CASSYSEAVSYEQYF.

This clone occurred a few times. This CDR3 is CASSVLTGELFF. The CDR3 DNA follows: TGTGCCAGCAGTGTCCTCACCGGGGAGCTGTTTTTT. V is TRBV28 and J is TRBJ2-2; no reliable D call. The germline gives CDR1 MDHEN, CDR2 SYDVKM. With 5 bases removed from V and 4 bases from J, the gap between germline ends came to 5 bases. The CDR3 totals 12 residues.

The chain recombines TRBV19 with TRBJ1-4; 7 nucleotides align to TRBD1. Trimming removed 0 bases from V and 2 bases from J; junction bases left unmatched: 0. The CDR3 totals 15 residues. The V gene's germline CDR1 is LNHDA and CDR2 SQIVND (reference sequence). This chain's CDR3 is CASSIETGTNEKLFF. The CDR3 DNA reads as TGTGCCAGTAGTATAGAGACAGGGACTAATGAAAAACTGTTTTTT.

J is TRBJ1-2 and V is TRBV19; possibly TRBD1 for D (6 bases). Trimming pared 11 bases from V and 6 bases from J, leaving 13 bases between. CDR3 length: 11 amino acids. In germline, CDR1 is LNHDA, CDR2 SQIVND (reference sequence). The CDR3: CAGRGLHGYTF. In DNA, the CDR3 is TGTGCCGGCAGGGGTTTACATGGCTACACCTTC.

This clone was seen just once. The rearrangement joins TRBV2 to TRBJ2-5, with 15 bases lining up with TRBD2. This CDR3 spans 18 amino acids. V dropped 3 bases and J dropped 1; count of bases not matched to a gene: 6. From germline, CDR1 is SNHLY and CDR2 FYNNEI. Here the CDR3 reads CASSEGLAGGVGQETQYF. As DNA, the CDR3 is TGTGCCAGCAGTGAGGGACTAGCGGGGGGAGTGGGCCAAGAGACCCAGTACTTC.

The chain employs TRBV19 and TRBJ2-5; 15 positions match TRBD2. With V trimmed by 8 bases and J by 8 bases, 3 bases remained unmatched. The germline CDR1 and CDR2 sequences are LNHDA and SQIVND (reference sequence). The CDR3 loop spans 13 amino acids. CDR3 protein: CASRTSGGETQYF. The CDR3 region has the DNA TGTGCCAGTCGGACTAGCGGGGGGGAAACCCAGTACTTC.

This chain connects TRBV11-1 to TRBJ2-3; D unresolved. Trimming took 5 bases from V and 2 from J, leaving 11 bases between them. This CDR3 has 14 residues. Germline V lookup: CDR1 SGHAT, CDR2 FQDESV (reference sequence). This chain's CDR3 is CASSVTVNTDTQYF. CDR3 coding DNA: TGTGCCAGCAGCGTAACGGTGAACACAGATACGCAGTATTTT.

The V and J genes are TRBV27 and TRBJ2-2; D gene ambiguous. The germline CDR1 and CDR2 sequences are MNHEY and SMNVEV (reference sequence). This CDR3 is built from 13 residues. V was clipped by 1 base and J by 6 bases, with 6 bases between them. CDR3 coding DNA: TGTGCCAGCAGTTTATTGTTCGCCGGGGAGCTGTTTTTT. It encodes CASSLLFAGELFF.

V is TRBV18 and J is TRBJ1-4; D remains unclear. The CDR3 runs 13 residues. The germline V gene has CDR1 KGHSH and CDR2 LQKENI. V lost 2 bases to trimming and J lost 7 bases, with 8 bases between them. The CDR3 loop reads CASSPSSLEKLFF. CDR3 nucleotide sequence: TGTGCCAGCTCACCATCCAGTCTTGAAAAACTGTTTTTT.

This chain links TRBV20-1 with TRBJ1-2; D call uncertain. V was cut by 4 bases and J by 7 bases, with 7 bases left in between. Germline V lookup: CDR1 DFQATT, CDR2 SNEGSKA (reference sequence). There are 10 residues in the CDR3. The CDR3 DNA sequence: TGCAGTGCTAAGACGGGTGGCTACACCTTC. This encodes CSAKTGGYTF.

The chain uses TRBV6-5 and TRBJ1-5; 7 positions match TRBD1. The CDR3 has 15 amino acids. Germline values: CDR1 MNHEY, CDR2 SVGAGI. The V gene end was trimmed by 6 bases and the J gene end by 4 bases; junction bases not matched to a gene: 9. Written as DNA, the CDR3 is TGTGCCAGCAGACCTACAGGGGTTTCGAATCAGCCCCAGCATTTT. Translated: CASRPTGVSNQPQHF.